This T cell receptor (beta chain) originates from a study of blood T cell repertoires in COVID-19. The wider study: T cells, B-cell-depleted T cells, or PBMCs supplied cDNA or gDNA.

In the authors' workflow: Nucleated cell number was recorded as an estimate derived from reference gene primer amplification. Some clones are missing from TCRdb's copy, which holds only in-frame ones; the method was immunoSEQ multiplex PCR. V, J and clone size are taken as reported in that table, and D and trimming were inferred from the DNA itself. Of about 230,000 clones detected, about nine tenths appear once; the ten largest clones hold less than 3.5%. Germline V gene lookup returns CDR1 KGHSY and CDR2 FQNENV. CDR3 length equals 16 residues. V shed 4 bases and J shed 6 bases, with 22 bases lying between them.

The origin of this receptor is a woman aged 55-70 years with acute or convalescent COVID-19. Sequenced material: peripheral blood. This rearrangement joins TRBV16 to TRBJ2-7; D may be TRBD1 (6 bases). CDR3 nucleotides: TGTGCCAGCAGCCCCCAGGCAGGGGCGATAGGAGGCGAGCAGTACTTC. As protein: CASSPQAGAIGGEQYF.